The 25 T cell receptor beta chains given below trace back to one sample, sequenced in a study of T cells in Graves' hyperthyroidism and ophthalmopathy (dated by TCRdb to about 2019). The library came from multiplex PCR. The listed sequencing device is Illumina HiSeq 2000. The TCR beta CDR3 regions were amplified from RNA transcripts. The TCR CDR3 was subjected to a first round of RT-PCR using the HTBI primer set and the Qiagen OneStep RT-PCR kit. TCRdb trimmed the raw reads at Q25, called clones with MiXCR and kept productive beta chains. Every distinct CDR3 protein forms one entry, paired with its most common genes and DNA. The sample has some 740,000 distinct CDR3 sequences on record, 14% of them singletons. The ten largest clones add up to roughly 10% of the sample. The sample comprised blood. The receptors derive from a woman younger than 35 with Graves' hyperthyroidism.

V usage is TRBV7-2 and J usage is TRBJ2-5, with 10 nucleotides matching TRBD1. The length of the CDR3 is 15 residues. CDR1 SGHTA and CDR2 FQGNSA come from the germline V gene. Trimming took 5 bases from V and 3 from J; bases not matched to a gene: 6. CDR3 amino acids: CASSRDRGREETQYF. In DNA, the CDR3 is TGTGCCAGCAGCCGAGACAGGGGGCGGGAAGAGACCCAGTACTTC.

This clonotype has at least ten counts. The chain carries TRBV27 and TRBJ2-3; 13 bases are a match to TRBD2. V dropped 5 bases and J dropped 4; count of bases not matched to a gene: 9. CDR1 and CDR2 from the germline V gene are MNHEY and SMNVEV (reference sequence). CDR3 length: 17 residues. The CDR3 sequence: CASSKIWTSGSPDTQYF. Written as DNA, the CDR3 is TGTGCCAGCAGTAAGATCTGGACTAGCGGGAGCCCAGATACGCAGTATTTT.

With regard to this clonotype: At one end, the junction sequence differs from germline, possibly due to a read error. The rearrangement links TRBV12-3 or TRBV12-4 to TRBJ2-5; D might be TRBD1 or TRBD2, each matching 5 bases. The length of the CDR3 is 12 residues. The CDR3 reads CASTTTPGTYHF. The DNA for the CDR3 is TGTGCCAGCACAACCACCCCCGGGACGTACCACTTC.

This clonotype was picked up many times. V usage is TRBV28 and J usage is TRBJ2-3; TRBD2 matches at 7 bases. Germline CDR1 is MDHEN and CDR2 is SYDVKM. Germline trimming cut 5 bases from V and 0 bases from J; bases unmatched to any gene: 17. The CDR3 sequence is 19 residues long. CDR3 protein: CASSNYPQGLPPSTDTQYF. The CDR3, as DNA: TGTGCCAGCAGTAATTACCCCCAGGGACTACCGCCCAGCACAGATACGCAGTATTTT. Filled out from reference TRBV28 and TRBJ2-3, the complete variable domain reads DVKVTQSSRYLVKRTGEKVFLECVQDMDHENMFWYRQDPGLGLRLIYFSYDVKMKEKGDIPEGYSVSREKKERFSLILESASTNQTSMYLCASSNYPQGLPPSTDTQYFGPGTRLTVL.

The table lists this clonotype with a few counts. The chain is built from TRBV5-1 and TRBJ1-1, with D perhaps TRBD1 (5 bases). The CDR3 runs to 16 residues. CDR1 and CDR2 from the germline V gene are SGHRS and YFSETQ. The V gene lost 3 bases and the J gene lost 0 bases, with 15 bases spanning the gap. The CDR3 reads CASSSSGFVMNTEAFF. CDR3 nucleotide sequence: TGCGCCAGCAGCTCATCAGGGTTTGTCATGAACACTGAAGCTTTCTTT.

This clonotype was observed a few times. The chain combines TRBV29-1 with TRBJ2-1; possibly TRBD1 for D (6 bases). The CDR3 is made up of 13 amino acids. Germline CDR1 is SQVTM and CDR2 is ANQGSEA. V lost 3 bases and J lost 10, with 16 bases in between. DNA of the CDR3: TGCAGCGTTGATTCCAGGGGACGGTGGGAGCAGTTCTTC. Protein product: CSVDSRGRWEQFF.

The chain uses TRBV6-1 and TRBJ1-5; D unclear. Germline V gene sequence: CDR1 MNHNS, CDR2 SASEGT. V dropped 5 bases and J dropped 3 bases, with 11 bases sitting between them. This CDR3 has 14 residues. The CDR3 loop reads CASSRGFLNQPQHF. The CDR3 DNA follows: TGTGCCAGCAGTAGAGGGTTCCTCAATCAGCCCCAGCATTTT.

At least ten counts were recorded for this clonotype. V and J are TRBV12-3 or TRBV12-4 and TRBJ1-1; D gene uncertain. V was cut by 6 bases and J by 2 bases, with 7 bases left in between. The CDR3 has 12 amino acids. In DNA, the CDR3 is TGTGCCAGCAGCTATGACAACACTGAAGCTTTCTTT. Protein: CASSYDNTEAFF.

The rearrangement uses TRBV6-1 and TRBJ2-2; tentatively, D is TRBD1 or TRBD2 (5 bases each). Germline-derived CDR1 and CDR2 are MNHNS and SASEGT. The CDR3 is 12 residues long. V was clipped by 6 bases and J by 7 bases, with 9 bases between them. CDR3 nucleotides: TGTGCCAGCAGATTTGGGGGCGGGGAGCTGTTTTTT. Translated: CASRFGGGELFF.

At least ten counts were recorded for this clonotype. The rearrangement links TRBV7-9 to TRBJ2-1; a weak D match, TRBD1 (6 bases). There are 14 residues in the CDR3. Between the trimmed V and J ends, which lost 4 bases and 9 bases, there was a span of 16 bases. CDR1 is SEHNR and CDR2 is FQNEAQ in the germline V gene (reference sequence). The chain's CDR3 is CASSSPGQYTEQFF. In nucleotides, the CDR3 is TGTGCCAGCAGCTCCCCAGGACAGTATACTGAGCAGTTCTTC. The complete variable domain, with remaining parts taken from reference TRBV7-9 and TRBJ2-1, reads DTGVSQNPRHKITKRGQNVTFRCDPISEHNRLYWYRQTLGQGPEFLTYFQNEAQLEKSRLLSDRFSAERPKGSFSTLEIQRTEQGDSAMYLCASSSPGQYTEQFFGPGTRLTVL.

This clonotype was counted once. V usage is TRBV27 and J usage is TRBJ1-2; the D gene is possibly TRBD1 (5 bases). CDR3 size: 15 residues. The V end was cut by 3 bases, the J end by 4 bases, with 15 bases between. Looked up from germline, CDR1 is MNHEY and CDR2 is SMNVEV (reference sequence). The CDR3 nucleotides read TGTGCCAGCAGTTTTTCAGGGTTCTCCTCCTATGGCTACACCTTC. Residues: CASSFSGFSSYGYTF.

In this sample, this clonotype turned up a few times. V gene TRBV28 combines with J gene TRBJ2-1; the D is unclear. The germline CDR1 and CDR2 sequences are MDHEN and SYDVKM. The CDR3 consists of 19 residues. V was cut by 5 bases and J by 8 bases, with 31 bases left in between. The CDR3 sequence: CASSPIGPRGAMANHEQFF. The CDR3 bases are TGTGCCAGCAGTCCCATAGGCCCCCGTGGCGCCATGGCGAACCATGAGCAGTTCTTC.

This clonotype was seen more than once but under ten times. The chain joins TRBV5-4 to TRBJ2-7; 9 nucleotides match TRBD1. V gave up 2 bases and J gave up 4 bases; unmatched junction bases: 7. The V gene's germline CDR1 is SGHNT and CDR2 YYREEE (reference sequence). This CDR3 is 15 amino acids long. The CDR3 DNA sequence: TGTGCCAGCAGCTTTGGGGGACAGGGACCATACGAGCAGTACTTC. This codes for CASSFGGQGPYEQYF.

In its sample, this clonotype was seen many times. Here the CDR3 DNA reads TGTGCCAGCAGCTCAGACAGGCCAGAGATGCGCTACACCTTC. This translates into CASSSDRPEMRYTF. The chain is built from TRBV7-8 and TRBJ1-2, with a weak D call TRBD1 (6 bases). CDR1 and CDR2 (germline): SGHVS, FQNEAQ. The CDR3 runs 14 residues. Trimming took 4 bases from V and 9 from J, leaving 18 bases between them.

Many counts were recorded for this clonotype. The CDR3 loop is CAISAESEAFF. CDR3 sequence (DNA): TGTGCCATCAGTGCAGAAAGTGAAGCTTTCTTT. The chain uses TRBV10-3 and TRBJ1-1, with D unresolved. The CDR3 covers 11 residues. The V gene's germline CDR1 is ENHRY and CDR2 SYGVKD. With 4 bases removed from V and 7 bases from J, the gap between germline ends came to 7 bases.

This clonotype was seen more than once but under ten times. V is TRBV27 and J is TRBJ2-2; D is unresolved. CDR1 is MNHEY and CDR2 is SMNVEV in the germline V gene (reference sequence). Trimming removed 4 bases at V and 1 base at J, with 7 bases between. This CDR3 has 14 amino acids. The CDR3 DNA reads as TGTGCCAGCAGTTATTCGGTGAACACCGGGGAGCTGTTTTTT. Translating it yields CASSYSVNTGELFF.

Only a few counts were recorded for this clonotype. This rearrangement joins TRBV16 to TRBJ2-7; D unclear. V was trimmed by 1 base and J by 2 bases, leaving 12 bases between them. The CDR3 totals 15 residues. Germline CDR1 reads KGHSY; CDR2 reads FQNENV. CDR3 in DNA: TGTGCCAGCAGCCAATTAGAGACAACAACCTACGAGCAGTACTTC. Protein sequence: CASSQLETTTYEQYF.

This clonotype was recorded at least ten times. The rearrangement joins TRBV29-1 to TRBJ2-7, with D tentatively TRBD1 (5 bases). The CDR3 runs to 15 residues. Looked up from germline, CDR1 is SQVTM and CDR2 is ANQGSEA. Trimming removed 3 bases from V and 1 base from J, with 16 bases in between. CDR3 nucleotides: TGCAGCGTTGAGGCAGGGTCCTTTGCTTCCTACGAGCAGTACTTC. Encoded protein: CSVEAGSFASYEQYF.

The rearrangement links TRBV3-1 to TRBJ2-1; D remains unclear. This CDR3 has 17 residues. Between the trimmed V and J ends, which lost 4 bases and 5 bases, there was a span of 21 bases. Germline lookup yields CDR1 LGHDT and CDR2 YNNKEL (reference sequence). This CDR3 is CASSPRIGQSINNEQFF. The CDR3 nucleotides are TGTGCCAGCAGCCCGAGGATCGGGCAGAGTATTAACAATGAGCAGTTCTTC.

This clonotype was observed many times. V is TRBV11-2 and J is TRBJ2-1; D tentatively fits TRBD1 or TRBD2 (5 bases each). The CDR3 runs to 16 residues. Germline V CDR1 and CDR2: SGHAT, FQNNGV. The V end lost 5 bases, the J end lost 0 bases, and 14 bases lay between the germline ends. The chain's CDR3 is CASSPTGTVSYNEQFF. CDR3 DNA: TGTGCCAGCAGCCCGACCGGGACGGTCTCCTACAATGAGCAGTTCTTC.

The chain carries TRBV7-9 and TRBJ1-2; 9 bases map to TRBD1. Germline assignment: CDR1 SEHNR and CDR2 FQNEAQ (reference sequence). This CDR3 is 14 amino acids long. Unmatched junction bases numbered 7, after V lost 5 bases and J lost 6 bases. The CDR3: CASSQTGGADGYTF. The CDR3 nucleotides are TGTGCCAGCAGCCAAACAGGGGGCGCGGATGGCTACACCTTC.

This clonotype was seen repeatedly, ten times or more. V and J are TRBV7-9 and TRBJ2-3; 8 bases align to TRBD2. J gave up 4 bases and V 5 bases, and 8 bases lay outside the gene matches. The length of the CDR3 is 15 residues. Per germline, CDR1 SEHNR and CDR2 FQNEAQ (reference sequence). The CDR3 coding sequence is TGTGCCAGCAGCGGTCAGCGGGAGTACCCAGATACGCAGTATTTT. Translated, it gives CASSGQREYPDTQYF.

This clonotype was recorded a few times. This sequence joins TRBV30 and TRBJ1-1; D remains ambiguous. Germline-derived CDR1 and CDR2 are GTSNPN and SVGIG (reference sequence). The CDR3 consists of 13 residues. V was clipped by 4 bases and J by 8 bases, with 17 bases between them. CDR3 DNA: TGTGCCTGGACCCCGACGCCCCCGCGGGAAGCTTTCTTT. It translates to CAWTPTPPREAFF.

This clonotype occurred many times. This sequence joins TRBV7-2 and TRBJ2-7; a weak D match, TRBD2 (5 bases). CDR3 size: 13 residues. CDR1 and CDR2 from the germline V gene are SGHTA and FQGNSA. Trimming left V 4 bases short and J 7 bases short, with 14 bases between. CDR3 protein: CASSYLNRLEQYF. CDR3 coding DNA: TGTGCCAGCAGCTATTTAAATCGACTAGAGCAGTACTTC.

At least ten counts were recorded for this clonotype. V usage is TRBV2 and J usage is TRBJ2-3, with D perhaps matching TRBD1 or TRBD2 (5 bases each). The CDR3 sequence is 15 residues long. V lost 6 bases to trimming and J lost 2 bases, with 15 bases between them. In germline, CDR1 is SNHLY, CDR2 FYNNEI. The CDR3 coding sequence is TGTGCCAGCAGCGAGTGGGACCTCCCCACAGATACGCAGTATTTT. Its protein product is CASSEWDLPTDTQYF.